This is a list of T cell receptor beta chains from one sample in a study of T cells after yellow fever vaccination. Each CDR3 protein is one row after TCRdb ran MiXCR on the 5' RACE reads. Counted here are 600,000 to 750,000 distinct CDR3 sequences, around 12% occurring once; the ten biggest clones make up about 16%. Source: PBMCs, taken on the day of the yellow fever booster vaccination. Receptor source: a man aged 30-40 years who received the YFV17D yellow fever vaccine. CDR3s include the opening cysteine and the closing phenylalanine or tryptophan. D genes are given only for firm matches. Some rows have no size entry. The others give once, few or many, or a class for an expanded clone.

v_gene	j_gene	abundance	d_gene	CDR3nt	CDR3aa
TRBV5-1	TRBJ1-6	.	.	TGCGCCAGCAGCTTGGTTGGGGGGGCGGATTCACCCCTCCACTTT	CASSLVGGADSPLHF
TRBV12-3/TRBV12-4	TRBJ1-5	.	TRBD1	TGTGCCAGCAGTTTAGAAGGGACAGGGGGCGCAGGTCAGCCCCAGCATTTT	CASSLEGTGGAGQPQHF
TRBV18	TRBJ2-7	many	TRBD1	TGTGCCAGCTCACCTCTTGGGACAGGGGGCATCGAGCAGTACTTC	CASSPLGTGGIEQYF
TRBV5-1	TRBJ2-1	few	.	TGCGCCAGCAGCTTGGACGTTGTTTCTGAGCAGTTCTTC	CASSLDVVSEQFF
TRBV20-1	TRBJ2-5	few	.	TGCAGTGCTAGCGGCCGGATCCAAGAGACCCAGTACTTC	CSASGRIQETQYF
TRBV29-1	TRBJ2-1	.	.	TGCAGCGTTGTGAAGCCCTCTAATGAGCAGTTCTTC	CSVVKPSNEQFF
TRBV12-3/TRBV12-4	TRBJ2-4	few	TRBD1	TGTGCCAGCAGTTTAGCCCGGACAGGTGGGGCCAAAAACATTCAGTACTTC	CASSLARTGGAKNIQYF
TRBV10-3	TRBJ2-7	.	.	TGTGCCATCAGGGACCCCGCCGGCGAGCAGTACTTC	CAIRDPAGEQYF
TRBV19	TRBJ1-5	.	.	TGTGCCAGTCTTTCCTCTGGAAGAGGCAATCAGCCCCAGCATTTT	CASLSSGRGNQPQHF
TRBV12-3/TRBV12-4	TRBJ2-2	few	TRBD1	TGTGCCAGCAGTTTAGCAACAGGGGGTAGGAACACCGGGGAGCTGTTTTTT	CASSLATGGRNTGELFF